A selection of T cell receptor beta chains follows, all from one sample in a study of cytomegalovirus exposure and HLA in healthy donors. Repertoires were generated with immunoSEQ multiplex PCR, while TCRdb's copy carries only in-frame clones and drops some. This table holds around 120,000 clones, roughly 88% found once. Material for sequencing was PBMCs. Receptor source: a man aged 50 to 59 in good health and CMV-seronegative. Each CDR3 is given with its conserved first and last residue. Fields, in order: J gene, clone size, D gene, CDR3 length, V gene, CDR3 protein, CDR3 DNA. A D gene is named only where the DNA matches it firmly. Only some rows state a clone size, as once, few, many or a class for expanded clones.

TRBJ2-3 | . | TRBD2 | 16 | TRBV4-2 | CASSQGSGSGTDTQYF | TGTGCCAGCAGCCAAGGTAGCGGGTCGGGCACAGATACGCAGTATTTT
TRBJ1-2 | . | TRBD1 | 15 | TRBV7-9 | CASSEWDRDDYGYTF | TGTGCCAGCAGCGAATGGGACAGGGACGACTATGGCTACACCTTC
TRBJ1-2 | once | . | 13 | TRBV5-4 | CASSTQGVGGYTF | TGTGCCAGCAGCACCCAGGGTGTGGGCGGCTACACCTTC
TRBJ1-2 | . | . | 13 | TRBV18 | CASSSQGSTGYTF | TGTGCCAGCTCATCCCAGGGGTCTACTGGCTACACCTTC
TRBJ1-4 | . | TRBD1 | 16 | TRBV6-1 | CASSVGGGEWNEKLFF | TGTGCCAGCAGTGTAGGGGGCGGCGAATGGAATGAAAAACTGTTTTTT
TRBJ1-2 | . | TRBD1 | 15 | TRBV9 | CASSVSTGGLYGYTF | TGTGCCAGCAGCGTATCGACAGGGGGCCTATATGGCTACACCTTC
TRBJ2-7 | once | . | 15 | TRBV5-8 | CASSPLTVLEDEQYF | TGTGCCAGCAGCCCTTTGACGGTCCTAGAGGACGAGCAGTACTTC
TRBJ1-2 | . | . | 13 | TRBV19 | CASSRDTFYGYTF | TGTGCCAGTAGCCGGGACACCTTCTATGGCTACACCTTC
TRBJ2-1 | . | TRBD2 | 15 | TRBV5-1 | CASWTSGGGLDEQFF | TGCGCCAGCTGGACTAGCGGGGGGGGTCTCGATGAGCAGTTCTTC
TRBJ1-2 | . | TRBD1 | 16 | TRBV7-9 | CASSVSDRGKLYGYTF | TGTGCCAGCAGCGTCTCTGACAGGGGAAAATTATATGGCTACACCTTC
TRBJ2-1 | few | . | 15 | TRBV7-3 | CASSLALGGGNEQFF | TGTGCCAGCAGCTTGGCCCTGGGGGGTGGGAATGAGCAGTTCTTC
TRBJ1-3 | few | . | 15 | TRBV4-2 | CASSQDRGSGNTIYF | TGTGCCAGCAGCCAAGACAGGGGATCCGGAAACACCATATATTTT
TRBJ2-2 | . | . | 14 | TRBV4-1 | CASSHTPNTGELFF | TGCGCCAGCAGCCACACACCGAACACCGGGGAGCTGTTTTTT
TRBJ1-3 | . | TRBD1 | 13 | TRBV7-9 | CASSAGQEDTIYF | TGTGCCAGCAGCGCCGGACAGGAGGACACCATATATTTT
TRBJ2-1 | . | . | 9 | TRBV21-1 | CARAHEQFF | TGTGCCAGAGCCCATGAGCAGTTCTTC
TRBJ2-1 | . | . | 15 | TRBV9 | CASSPDRRTYNEQFF | TGTGCCAGCAGTCCAGACAGACGGACCTACAATGAGCAGTTCTTC
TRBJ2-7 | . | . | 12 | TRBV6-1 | CASRITYYEQYF | TGTGCCAGCAGGATCACTTACTACGAGCAGTACTTC
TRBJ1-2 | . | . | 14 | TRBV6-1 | CASRAGTVNYGYTF | TGTGCCTCGAGGGCCGGGACTGTTAACTATGGCTACACCTTC
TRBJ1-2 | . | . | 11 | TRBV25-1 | CASSESYGYTF | TGTGCCAGCAGTGAGTCATATGGCTACACCTTC
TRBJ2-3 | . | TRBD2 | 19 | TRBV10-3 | CAISEPTSGGLGGTDTQYF | TGTGCCATCAGTGAGCCGACTAGCGGGGGGCTTGGGGGCACAGATACGCAGTATTTT
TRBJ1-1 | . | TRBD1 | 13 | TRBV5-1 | CASSRTGNTEAFF | TGCGCTAGCAGCAGGACAGGGAACACTGAAGCTTTCTTT
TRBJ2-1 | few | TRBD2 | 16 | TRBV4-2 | CASSQDEAGAYNEQFF | TGTGCCAGCAGCCAAGATGAGGCGGGAGCCTACAATGAGCAGTTCTTC
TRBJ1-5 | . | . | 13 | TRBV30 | CAWSVLGNQPQHF | TGTGCCTGGAGTGTACTTGGCAATCAGCCCCAGCATTTT
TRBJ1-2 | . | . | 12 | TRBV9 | CASRGTVHGYTF | TGTGCCAGCAGAGGAACAGTTCATGGCTACACCTTC
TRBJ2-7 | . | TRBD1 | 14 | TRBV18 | CASSPGTGLYEQYF | TGTGCCAGCTCACCCGGGACAGGACTTTACGAGCAGTACTTC
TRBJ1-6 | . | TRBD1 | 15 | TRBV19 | CASRLRDRGDSPLHF | TGTGCCAGTAGGCTGAGAGACAGGGGTGATTCACCCCTCCACTTT
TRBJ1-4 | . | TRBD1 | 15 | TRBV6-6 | CASSDRDSANEKLFF | TGTGCCAGCTCCGACAGGGATTCGGCTAATGAAAAACTGTTTTTT
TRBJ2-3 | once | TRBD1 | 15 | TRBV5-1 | CASSSQGNGADTQYF | TGCGCCAGCAGCTCACAGGGGAACGGGGCAGATACGCAGTATTTT
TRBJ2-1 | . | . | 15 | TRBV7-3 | CASSRQAYSYNEQFF | TGTGCCAGCAGCCGACAGGCCTACTCCTACAATGAGCAGTTCTTC
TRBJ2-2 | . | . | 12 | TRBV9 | CATEGVTGELFF | TGTGCCACCGAAGGGGTCACCGGGGAGCTGTTTTTT
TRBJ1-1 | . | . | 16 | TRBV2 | CASSEAPRTGRTEAFF | TGTGCCAGCAGTGAAGCCCCGAGGACCGGGAGAACTGAAGCTTTCTTT
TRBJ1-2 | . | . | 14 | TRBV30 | CAWSRISGRDGYTF | TGTGCCTGGAGTAGGATCTCAGGGAGGGATGGCTACACCTTC
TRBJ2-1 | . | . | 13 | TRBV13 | CASSLGGREEQFF | TGTGCCAGCAGCTTAGGAGGTCGGGAGGAGCAGTTCTTC
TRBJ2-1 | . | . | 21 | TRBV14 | CASSQDRLPARQDSTGDEQFF | TGTGCCAGCAGCCAAGATCGCCTTCCGGCCCGGCAGGATTCCACCGGGGATGAGCAGTTCTTC
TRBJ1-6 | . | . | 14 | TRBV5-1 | CASSPDSINSPLHF | TGCGCCAGCAGCCCGGACAGTATTAATTCACCCCTCCACTTT
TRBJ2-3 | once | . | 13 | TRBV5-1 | CASSFSLGDTQYF | TGCGCCAGCAGCTTCTCTCTAGGAGATACGCAGTATTTT